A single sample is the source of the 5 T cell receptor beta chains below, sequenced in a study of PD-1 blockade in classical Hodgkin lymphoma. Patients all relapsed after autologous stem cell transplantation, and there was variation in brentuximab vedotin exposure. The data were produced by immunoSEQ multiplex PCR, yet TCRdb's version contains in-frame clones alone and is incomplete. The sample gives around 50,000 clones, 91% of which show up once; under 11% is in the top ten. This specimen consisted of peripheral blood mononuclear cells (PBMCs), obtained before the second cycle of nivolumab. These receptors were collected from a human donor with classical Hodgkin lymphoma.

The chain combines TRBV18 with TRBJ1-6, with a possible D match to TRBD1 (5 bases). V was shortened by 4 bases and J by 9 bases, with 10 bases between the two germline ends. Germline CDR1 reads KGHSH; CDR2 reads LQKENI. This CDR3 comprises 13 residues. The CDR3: CASSLDSGSPLHF. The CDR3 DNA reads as TGTGCCAGCTCACTCGACAGCGGTTCACCCCTCCACTTT.

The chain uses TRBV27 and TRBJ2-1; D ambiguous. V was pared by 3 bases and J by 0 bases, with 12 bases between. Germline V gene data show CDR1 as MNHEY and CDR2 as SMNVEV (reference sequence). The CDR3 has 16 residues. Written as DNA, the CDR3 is TGTGCCAGCAGTTTCAGGACCCCGAGCTCCTACAATGAGCAGTTCTTC. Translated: CASSFRTPSSYNEQFF.

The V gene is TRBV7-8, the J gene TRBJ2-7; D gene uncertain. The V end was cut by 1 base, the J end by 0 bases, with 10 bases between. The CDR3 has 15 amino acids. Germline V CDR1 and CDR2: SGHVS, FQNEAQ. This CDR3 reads CASSLEAKGSYEQYF. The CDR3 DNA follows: TGTGCCAGCAGCTTAGAGGCCAAAGGCTCCTACGAGCAGTACTTC.

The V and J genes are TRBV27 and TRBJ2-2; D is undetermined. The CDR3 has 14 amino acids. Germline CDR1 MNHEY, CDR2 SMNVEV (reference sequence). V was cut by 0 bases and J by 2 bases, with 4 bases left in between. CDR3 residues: CASSLSGNTGELFF. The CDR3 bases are TGTGCCAGCAGTTTATCGGGAAACACCGGGGAGCTGTTTTTT.

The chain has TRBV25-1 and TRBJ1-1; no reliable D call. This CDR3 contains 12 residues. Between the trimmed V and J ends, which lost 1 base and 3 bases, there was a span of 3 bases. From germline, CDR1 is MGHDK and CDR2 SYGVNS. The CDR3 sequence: CASSEWDTEAFF. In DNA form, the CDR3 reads TGTGCCAGCAGTGAATGGGACACTGAAGCTTTCTTT.